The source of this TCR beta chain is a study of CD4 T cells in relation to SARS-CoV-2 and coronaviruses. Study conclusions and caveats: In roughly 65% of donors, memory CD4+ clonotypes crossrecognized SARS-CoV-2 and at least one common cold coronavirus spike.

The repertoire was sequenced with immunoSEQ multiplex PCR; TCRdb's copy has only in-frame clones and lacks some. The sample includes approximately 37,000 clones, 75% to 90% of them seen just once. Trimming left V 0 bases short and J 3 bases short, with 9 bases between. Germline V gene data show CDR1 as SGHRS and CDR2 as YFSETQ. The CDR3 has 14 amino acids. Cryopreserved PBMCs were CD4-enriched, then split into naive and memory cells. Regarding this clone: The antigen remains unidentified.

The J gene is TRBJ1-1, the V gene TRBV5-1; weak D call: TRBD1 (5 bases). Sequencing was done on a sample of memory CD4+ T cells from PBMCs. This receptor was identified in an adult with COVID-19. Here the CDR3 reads CASSLGGSDTEAFF. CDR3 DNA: TGCGCCAGCAGCTTGGGGGGGTCGGACACTGAAGCTTTCTTT.